This T cell receptor (beta chain) was retrieved from a study of blood T cells in healthy people across ages. Whole-study results and caveats: What prevented conclusive comparison of naive and antigen-experienced cells was that PBMCs were unsorted.

The CDR3 extends over 13 amino acids. Trimming took 2 bases from V and 8 from J, leaving 12 bases between them. CDR1 is DFQATT, CDR2 SNEGSKA, per germline (reference sequence). This clonotype was observed a few times. Its antigen is still unknown. Next came a second PCR, run for about 6 to 11 cycles, which used a sample-barcoded 5' primer along with a J-beta primer mix. TCRdb ran MiXCR on the 5' RACE reads and lists one entry per CDR3 protein. The sample yields nearly 1 million distinct CDR3 sequences, roughly half seen once. The chain couples TRBV20-1 to TRBJ1-4; D may be TRBD1 (5 bases). The sample was blood. This clonotype was sampled from a woman in her sixties or seventies in good health. The CDR3 DNA sequence: TGCAGTGCTAGAAAGGGGAATGGAGAAAAACTGTTTTTT. Translated: CSARKGNGEKLFF.